This T cell receptor beta chain was found in a study of T-cell memory formation after mild COVID-19. Study-wide background: For the most part, TCR clusters were specific to one donor.

This CDR3 spans 13 amino acids. Germline V gene lookup returns CDR1 KGHSH and CDR2 LQKENI. Trimming cost V 2 bases and J 10 bases, with 12 bases left between them. Study conclusions and caveats: What remained unconfirmed was the SARS-CoV-2 specificity of second-wave clones peaking on day 37. Mainly CM and EM harbored the contracting CD4+ clones; mainly EMRA harbored the CD8+ ones.

In regard to this clonotype: As yet, its antigen is unknown.

After 5'RACE with constant-segment primers, TCR alpha and TCR beta cDNA libraries carrying sample barcodes and UMIs were obtained. TCRdb processed the 5' RACE reads anew with MiXCR; each CDR3 protein has one entry. In the table there are 540,000 or so distinct CDR3 sequences, roughly 21% of which are singletons. The TCR was taken from an adult woman who had mild COVID-19 (a few samples of this study predate the infection). Cell type and time point are not known. The sample consisted of PBMCs or a T cell subset sorted from them (not recorded which). The chain uses TRBV18 and TRBJ2-1; D gene unclear. The CDR3 bases are TGTGCCAGCTCACCAGAGTATAATGCCGAGCAGTTCTTC. Translation: CASSPEYNAEQFF. The complete variable domain, with remaining parts taken from reference TRBV18 and TRBJ2-1, reads NAGVMQNPRHLVRRRGQEARLRCSPMKGHSHVYWYRQLPEEGLKFMVYLQKENIIDESGMPKERFSAEFPKEGPSILRIQQVVRGDSAAYFCASSPEYNAEQFFGPGTRLTVL.